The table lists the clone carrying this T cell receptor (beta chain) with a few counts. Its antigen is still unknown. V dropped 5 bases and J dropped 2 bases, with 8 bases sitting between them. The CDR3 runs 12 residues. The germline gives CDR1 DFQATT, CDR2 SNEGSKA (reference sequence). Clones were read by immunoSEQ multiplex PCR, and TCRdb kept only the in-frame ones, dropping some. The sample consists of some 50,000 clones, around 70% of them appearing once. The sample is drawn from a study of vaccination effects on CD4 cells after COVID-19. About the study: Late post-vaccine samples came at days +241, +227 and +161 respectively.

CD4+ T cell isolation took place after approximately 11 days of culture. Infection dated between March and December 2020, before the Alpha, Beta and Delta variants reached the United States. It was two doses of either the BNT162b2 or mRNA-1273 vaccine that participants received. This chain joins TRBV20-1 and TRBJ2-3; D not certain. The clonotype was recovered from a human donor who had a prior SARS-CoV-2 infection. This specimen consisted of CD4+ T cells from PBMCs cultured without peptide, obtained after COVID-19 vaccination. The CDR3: CSACDDTDTQYF. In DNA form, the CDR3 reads TGCAGTGCTTGTGACGACACAGATACGCAGTATTTT.